This TCR beta chain comes out of a study of CD8 T cells in ankylosing spondylitis. The study's findings and limits: The authors reported significant enrichment of disease-linked clones in matched ankylosing spondylitis synovial fluid. With a CD8+ phenotype, disease-linked clones were relatively rare in peripheral blood. Prior literature has documented some motif variants in synovial fluid and blood from reactive arthritis. Seemingly distinctive of ankylosing spondylitis blood was a TCR beta motif formed by eight highly homologous variants.

This clonotype has at least ten counts. The antigen remains undetermined. TCRdb reprocessed the 5' RACE reads with MiXCR, giving one entry per CDR3 protein. Of 750,000 to 850,000 distinct CDR3 sequences listed, approximately 10% are singletons. The CDR3 covers 12 residues. Trimming took 6 bases from V and 13 from J; bases not matched to a gene: 7. The chain uses TRBV12-3 or TRBV12-4 and TRBJ2-1, with TRBD2 matching 9 bases. This TCR derives from a male donor with ankylosing spondylitis. The sequenced sample consisted of blood, either unsorted or a sorted T cell fraction (not recorded which). This chain's CDR3 is CASSSGLANQFF. The CDR3 coding sequence is TGTGCCAGCAGCTCTGGACTAGCGAATCAGTTCTTC.